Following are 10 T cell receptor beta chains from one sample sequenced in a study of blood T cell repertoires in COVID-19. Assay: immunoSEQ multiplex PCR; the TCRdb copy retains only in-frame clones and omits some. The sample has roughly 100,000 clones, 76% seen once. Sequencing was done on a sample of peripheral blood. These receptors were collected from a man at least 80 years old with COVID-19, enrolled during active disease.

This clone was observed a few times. CDR3: CASSGPGQGHEQYF. CDR3 nucleotides: TGTGCCAGCAGCGGTCCGGGACAGGGCCACGAGCAGTACTTC. The chain is built from TRBV3-1 (or the pseudogene TRBV3-2) and TRBJ2-7, with 9 bases identical to TRBD1. The germline V gene encodes CDR1 LGHDT and CDR2 YNNKEL (reference sequence). The CDR3 runs to 14 residues. V was clipped by 5 bases and J by 5 bases; unmatched bases: 7.

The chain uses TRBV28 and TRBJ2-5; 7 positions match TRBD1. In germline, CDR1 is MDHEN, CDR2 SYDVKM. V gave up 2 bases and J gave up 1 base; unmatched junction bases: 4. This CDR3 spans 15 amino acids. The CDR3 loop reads CASSLVGTAQETQYF. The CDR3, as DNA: TGTGCCAGCAGTTTAGTTGGGACAGCCCAAGAGACCCAGTACTTC. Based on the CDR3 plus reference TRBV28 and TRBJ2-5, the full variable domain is DVKVTQSSRYLVKRTGEKVFLECVQDMDHENMFWYRQDPGLGLRLIYFSYDVKMKEKGDIPEGYSVSREKKERFSLILESASTNQTSMYLCASSLVGTAQETQYFGPGTRLLVL.

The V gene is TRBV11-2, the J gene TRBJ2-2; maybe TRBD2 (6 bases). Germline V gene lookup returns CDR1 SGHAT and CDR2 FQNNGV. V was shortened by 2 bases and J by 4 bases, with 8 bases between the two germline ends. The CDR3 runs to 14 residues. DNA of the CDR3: TGTGCCAGCAGCTTATGGGGAGGCACCGGGGAGCTGTTTTTT. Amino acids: CASSLWGGTGELFF.

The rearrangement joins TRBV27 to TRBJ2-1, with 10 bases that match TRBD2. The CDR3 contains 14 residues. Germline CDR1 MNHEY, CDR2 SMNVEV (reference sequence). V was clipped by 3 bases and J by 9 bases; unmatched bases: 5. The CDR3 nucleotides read TGTGCCAGCAGTTTCGGGCTAGCGGGAGCTGAGCAGTTCTTC. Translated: CASSFGLAGAEQFF.

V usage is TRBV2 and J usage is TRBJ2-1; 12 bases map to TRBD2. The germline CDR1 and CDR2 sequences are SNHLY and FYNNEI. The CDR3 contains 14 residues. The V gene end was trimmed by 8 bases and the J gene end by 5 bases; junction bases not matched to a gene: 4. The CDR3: CASQTSGGNNEQFF. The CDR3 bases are TGTGCCAGCCAAACTAGCGGGGGGAACAATGAGCAGTTCTTC. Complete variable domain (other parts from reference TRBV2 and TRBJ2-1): EPEVTQTPSHQVTQMGQEVILRCVPISNHLYFYWYRQILGQKVEFLVSFYNNEISEKSEIFDDQFSVERPDGSNFTLKIRSTKLEDSAMYFCASQTSGGNNEQFFGPGTRLTVL.

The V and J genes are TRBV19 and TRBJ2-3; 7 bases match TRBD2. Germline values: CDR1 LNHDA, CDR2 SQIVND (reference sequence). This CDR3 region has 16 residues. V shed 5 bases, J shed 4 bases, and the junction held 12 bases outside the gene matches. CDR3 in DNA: TGTGCCAGTAGTTCGCGGGAGCCAAGGTGGGCAGATACGCAGTATTTT. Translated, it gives CASSSREPRWADTQYF.

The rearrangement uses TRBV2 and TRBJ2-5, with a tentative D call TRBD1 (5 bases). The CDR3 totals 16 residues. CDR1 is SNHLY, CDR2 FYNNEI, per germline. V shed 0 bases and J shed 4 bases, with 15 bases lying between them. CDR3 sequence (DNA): TGTGCCAGCAGTGAAGCGCTAGGGGTTGTAGGAGAGACCCAGTACTTC. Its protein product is CASSEALGVVGETQYF.

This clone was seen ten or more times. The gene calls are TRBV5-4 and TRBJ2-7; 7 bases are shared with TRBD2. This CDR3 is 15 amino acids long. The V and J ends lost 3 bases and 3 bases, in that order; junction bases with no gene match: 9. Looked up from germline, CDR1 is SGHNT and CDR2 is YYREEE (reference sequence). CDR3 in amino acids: CASSWQGGAYYEQYF. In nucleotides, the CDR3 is TGTGCCAGCAGCTGGCAGGGAGGGGCGTACTACGAGCAGTACTTC.

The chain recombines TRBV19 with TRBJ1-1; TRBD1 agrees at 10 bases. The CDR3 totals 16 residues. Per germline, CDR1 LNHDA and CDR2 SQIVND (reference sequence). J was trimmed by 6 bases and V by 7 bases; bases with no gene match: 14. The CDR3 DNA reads TGTGCCAGTACTCCAAGAGTGGGACAGGGGAGGCCTGAAGCTTTCTTT. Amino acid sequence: CASTPRVGQGRPEAFF.

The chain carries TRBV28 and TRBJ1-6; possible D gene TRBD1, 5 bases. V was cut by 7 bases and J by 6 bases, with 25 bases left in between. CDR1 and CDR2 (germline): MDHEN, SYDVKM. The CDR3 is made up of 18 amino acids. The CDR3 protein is CASTLTVGGNSRNSPLHF. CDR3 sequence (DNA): TGTGCCAGCACTCTCACAGTGGGGGGGAACTCGCGTAATTCACCCCTCCACTTT.